The following is a T cell receptor (beta chain) sequence with its context. TCRdb's copy holds only in-frame clones and misses some; the assay was immunoSEQ multiplex PCR. Of 70,000 or so clones in the sample, roughly 84% are singletons; the top ten hold around 0.75%. This sample is drawn from a study of OX40 agonist ivuxolimab in advanced cancers. Autoimmune disease history or systemic immunosuppression disqualified patients. CDR3 length equals 15 residues. Germline assignment: CDR1 KGHSH and CDR2 LQKENI. Trimming took 4 bases from V and 5 from J, leaving 14 bases between them. This material consisted of CD4+ or CD8+ T cells sorted from blood, taken in a trial of the OX40 agonist ivuxolimab. The clonotype originates from an adult with an advanced solid tumor such as melanoma, head and neck, liver or kidney cancer. The chain employs TRBV18 and TRBJ2-2; D assignment may be TRBD1 or TRBD2 (6 bases each). The CDR3: CASSLGGWSTGELFF. The CDR3 nucleotides are TGTGCCAGCTCACTCGGGGGCTGGTCTACCGGGGAGCTGTTTTTT.